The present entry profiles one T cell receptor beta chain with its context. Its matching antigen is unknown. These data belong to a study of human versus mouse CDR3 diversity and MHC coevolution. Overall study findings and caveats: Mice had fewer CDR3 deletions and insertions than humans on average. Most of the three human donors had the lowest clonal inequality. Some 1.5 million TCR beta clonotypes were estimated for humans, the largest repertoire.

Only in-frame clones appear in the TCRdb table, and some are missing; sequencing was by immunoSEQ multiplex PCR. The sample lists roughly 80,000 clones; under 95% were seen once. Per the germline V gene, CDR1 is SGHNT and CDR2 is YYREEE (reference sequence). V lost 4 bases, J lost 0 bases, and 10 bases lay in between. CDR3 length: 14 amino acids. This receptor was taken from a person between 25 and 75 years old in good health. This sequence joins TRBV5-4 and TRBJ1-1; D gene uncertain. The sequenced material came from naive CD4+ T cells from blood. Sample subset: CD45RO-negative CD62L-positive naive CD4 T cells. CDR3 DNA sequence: TGTGCCAGCAGCCAGAGGGCCTTGAACACTGAAGCTTTCTTT. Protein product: CASSQRALNTEAFF.